What follows are 32 T cell receptor beta chains derived from one specimen sequenced in a study of Ad26.COV2.S vaccination and SARS-CoV-2 variants. Libraries were prepared by immunoSEQ multiplex PCR; TCRdb keeps only in-frame clonotypes and omits some of them. Among around 7,300 clones, 84% were seen once, and the ten largest hold roughly 30%. Sample: peripheral blood, taken after recovery from COVID-19. The receptors come from a human donor who had recovered from COVID-19.

This clone was picked up one time. The chain recombines TRBV7-2 with TRBJ2-7; TRBD2 aligns across 13 bases. From germline, CDR1 is SGHTA and CDR2 FQGNSA. This CDR3 contains 16 residues. V was clipped by 3 bases and J by 2 bases; unmatched bases: 4. The CDR3 DNA reads TGTGCCAGCAGCTTCAGACTAGCGGGGGGAACCTACGAGCAGTACTTC. Translated: CASSFRLAGGTYEQYF.

The gene calls are TRBV11-3 and TRBJ2-3; TRBD1 agrees at 8 bases. The CDR3 is 15 residues long. J was trimmed by 6 bases and V by 3 bases; bases with no gene match: 8. Germline CDR1 SGHNT, CDR2 YENEEA. The CDR3 DNA sequence: TGTGCCAGCAGCTTGGGCGGGACAGGCGGTGATACGCAGTATTTT. This translates into CASSLGGTGGDTQYF.

The genes are TRBV7-8 and TRBJ2-2; 7 bases agree with TRBD2. Germline CDR1 SGHVS, CDR2 FQNEAQ. The CDR3 covers 17 residues. The V and J ends lost 0 bases and 5 bases, in that order; junction bases with no gene match: 9. CDR3 in DNA: TGTGCCAGCAGCTTAGCTCGAAGAACCGGGGGGACCGGGGAGCTGTTTTTT. Its protein is CASSLARRTGGTGELFF.

V is TRBV19 and J is TRBJ2-2, with unresolved D. Germline lookup yields CDR1 LNHDA and CDR2 SQIVND (reference sequence). This CDR3 comprises 19 residues. V was pared by 4 bases and J by 1 base, with 22 bases between. Written as DNA, the CDR3 is TGTGCCAGTAGTAATCCCCCCGTGGTAAGGGCATTGAACACCGGGGAGCTGTTTTTT. Protein product: CASSNPPVVRALNTGELFF.

The rearrangement joins TRBV9 to TRBJ2-7; TRBD2 is a possible D gene (6 bases). Germline-derived CDR1 and CDR2 are SGDLS and YYNGEE. CDR3 length equals 15 residues. V lost 1 base, J lost 1 base, and 12 bases lay in between. CDR3 in amino acids: CASSVSGGISYEQYF. The CDR3 DNA sequence: TGTGCCAGCAGCGTAAGTGGGGGGATTTCCTACGAGCAGTACTTC.

V usage is TRBV5-1 and J usage is TRBJ1-5; no clear D. From germline, CDR1 is SGHRS and CDR2 YFSETQ. This CDR3 comprises 14 residues. V was shortened by 10 bases and J by 7 bases, with 21 bases between the two germline ends. CDR3 bases: TGCGCCGGAGAGTTAGACGGACCCTCCCAGCCCCAGCATTTT. Amino acids: CAGELDGPSQPQHF.

The V gene is TRBV7-2, the J gene TRBJ2-3; TRBD2 matches 8 bases. The V gene's germline CDR1 is SGHTA and CDR2 FQGNSA. V gave up 1 base and J gave up 2 bases; unmatched junction bases: 5. The CDR3 has 16 residues. CDR3 region: CASSLGIAGYTDTQYF. In DNA, the CDR3 is TGTGCCAGCAGCTTAGGGATAGCGGGGTACACAGATACGCAGTATTTT.

The chain recombines TRBV2 with TRBJ2-2; no definite D call. Germline V CDR1 and CDR2: SNHLY, FYNNEI. V was cut by 4 bases and J by 4 bases, with 10 bases left in between. The CDR3 sequence is 14 residues long. CDR3 coding DNA: TGTGCCAGCAGTGGTTCTAGTTTCACCGGGGAGCTGTTTTTT. This translates into CASSGSSFTGELFF.

This clone was seen only a few times. The chain employs TRBV4-3 and TRBJ1-2; no firm D call. Trimming removed 0 bases at V and 6 bases at J, with 14 bases between. The germline CDR1 and CDR2 sequences are LGHNA and YSLEER. The CDR3 is 15 residues long. The CDR3 DNA sequence: TGCGCCAGCAGCCAAGACCCTTCAATGCGGGATGGCTACACCTTC. Translated: CASSQDPSMRDGYTF.

This rearrangement joins TRBV11-3 to TRBJ2-7, with TRBD1 matching 8 bases. Germline loops: CDR1 SGHNT, CDR2 YENEEA. V shed 5 bases, J shed 6 bases, and the junction held 12 bases outside the gene matches. The CDR3 spans 15 residues. The CDR3 sequence: CASSQGTGGVTEQYF. In DNA, the CDR3 is TGTGCCAGCAGCCAAGGGACAGGCGGAGTAACCGAGCAGTACTTC.

This clone appeared a few times. The chain is built from TRBV3-1 (or the pseudogene TRBV3-2) and TRBJ1-2; D unresolved. V lost 3 bases and J 5 bases, leaving 13 bases between the germline ends. Germline V CDR1 and CDR2: LGHDT, YNNKEL (reference sequence). The length of the CDR3 is 14 residues. The CDR3 DNA follows: TGTGCCAGCAGCCATGGACGGCACGAGTATGGCTACACCTTC. Translation gives CASSHGRHEYGYTF.

The chain combines TRBV10-1 with TRBJ2-6; D uncertain. Germline V gene sequence: CDR1 WNHNN, CDR2 SYGVQD (reference sequence). The CDR3 length is 13 residues. The V end lost 2 bases, the J end lost 3 bases, and 2 bases lay between the germline ends. The chain's CDR3 is CASSENGANVLTF. DNA of the CDR3: TGCGCCAGCAGTGAGAATGGGGCCAACGTCCTGACTTTC.

V is TRBV7-2 and J is TRBJ2-7; D gene ambiguous. The CDR3 has 15 residues. V was cut by 1 base and J by 0 bases, with 10 bases left in between. Germline V gene lookup returns CDR1 SGHTA and CDR2 FQGNSA. As DNA, the CDR3 is TGTGCCAGCAGCTTAGGTGCGAAATACTCCTACGAGCAGTACTTC. Residues: CASSLGAKYSYEQYF.

The J gene is TRBJ2-1, the V gene TRBV24-1; D unclear. The CDR3 loop spans 13 amino acids. Trimming took off 1 base at V and 5 bases at J, with 5 bases between the two ends. Per the germline V gene, CDR1 is KGHDR and CDR2 is SFDVKD. CDR3 sequence: CATSDLGNNEQFF. The CDR3 coding sequence is TGTGCCACCAGTGATTTAGGGAACAATGAGCAGTTCTTC.

The V and J genes are TRBV5-1 and TRBJ1-1; D is undetermined. The V gene's germline CDR1 is SGHRS and CDR2 YFSETQ. The CDR3 has 15 residues. Trimming left V 4 bases short and J 4 bases short, with 17 bases between. CDR3 nucleotides: TGCGCCAGCAGCCCACAAACCTCACCGGGCACTGAAGCTTTCTTT. This encodes CASSPQTSPGTEAFF. The variable domain in full, completed from reference TRBV5-1 and TRBJ1-1, reads KAGVTQTPRYLIKTRGQQVTLSCSPISGHRSVSWYQQTPGQGLQFLFEYFSETQRNKGNFPGRFSGRQFSNSRSEMNVSTLELGDSALYLCASSPQTSPGTEAFFGQGTRLTVV.

This clone was seen once. CDR3 region: CASSLAIGAQYF. Here the CDR3 DNA reads TGCGCCAGCAGCTTGGCCATAGGGGCCCAGTACTTC. The chain couples TRBV5-1 to TRBJ2-5; tentative D call: TRBD1 (5 bases). Germline CDR1 is SGHRS and CDR2 is YFSETQ. The CDR3 has 12 residues. V shed 0 bases and J shed 9 bases, with 9 bases lying between them.

The genes are TRBV18 and TRBJ2-1; the D gene is possibly TRBD2 (6 bases). Germline values: CDR1 KGHSH, CDR2 LQKENI. The CDR3 consists of 14 residues. Trimming shortened V by 3 bases and J by 9 bases, and 15 bases separated the two germline ends. The DNA for the CDR3 is TGTGCCAGCTCACCCCCCATTGCGGGATTTGAGCAGTTCTTC. Encoded protein: CASSPPIAGFEQFF.

The gene calls are TRBV13 and TRBJ2-5, with 7 bases fitting TRBD1. This CDR3 has 16 amino acids. J was trimmed by 1 base and V by 5 bases; bases with no gene match: 10. Germline V gene lookup returns CDR1 PRHDT and CDR2 FYEKMQ (reference sequence). CDR3 in amino acids: CASSPPNSGGQETQYF. The CDR3 nucleotides are TGTGCCAGCAGCCCCCCGAACTCAGGGGGCCAAGAGACCCAGTACTTC.

The chain links TRBV10-3 to TRBJ2-7; D is perhaps TRBD2 (5 bases). Germline values: CDR1 ENHRY, CDR2 SYGVKD. The V gene lost 4 bases and the J gene lost 5 bases, with 15 bases spanning the gap. The CDR3 covers 14 residues. Here the CDR3 reads CAISGRGPLDEQYF. CDR3 sequence (DNA): TGTGCCATCAGTGGGAGAGGGCCTTTAGACGAGCAGTACTTC.

This rearrangement joins TRBV7-9 to TRBJ2-1, with 10 bases that match TRBD2. The CDR3 runs 16 residues. Germline assignment: CDR1 SEHNR and CDR2 FQNEAQ (reference sequence). V lost 2 bases and J lost 4; bases outside the gene matches: 5. The CDR3 loop is CASSLRLAGEYNEQFF. CDR3 nucleotide sequence: TGTGCCAGCAGCTTAAGGCTAGCGGGGGAGTACAATGAGCAGTTCTTC.

The CDR3 DNA is TGTGCCAGCAGCTTAAGAGTAGGACAGGGGGGCAATGAGCAGTTCTTC. Its translation is CASSLRVGQGGNEQFF. The V gene is TRBV5-6, the J gene TRBJ2-1; 10 bases align to TRBD1. CDR3 length: 16 residues. Germline lookup yields CDR1 SGHDT and CDR2 YYEEEE. Unmatched junction bases numbered 8, after V lost 2 bases and J lost 6 bases.

The genes are TRBV6-5 and TRBJ1-2, with D perhaps matching TRBD1 (5 bases). This CDR3 is built from 14 residues. Germline V gene data show CDR1 as MNHEY and CDR2 as SVGAGI. Between the trimmed V and J ends, which lost 4 bases and 4 bases, there was a span of 13 bases. The chain's CDR3 is CASSLPGTSYGYTF. DNA for the CDR3: TGTGCCAGCAGTTTGCCCGGGACTTCCTATGGCTACACCTTC.

This clone was counted between two and nine times. V is TRBV19 and J is TRBJ1-6; D ambiguous. V gave up 4 bases and J gave up 1 base, with 8 bases separating them. Germline values: CDR1 LNHDA, CDR2 SQIVND (reference sequence). The CDR3 totals 15 residues. Here the CDR3 DNA reads TGTGCCAGTAGTACCATCAAGTCCTATAATTCACCCCTCCACTTT. Its translation: CASSTIKSYNSPLHF.

CDR3 region: CASSLEKRGGYNEQFF. CDR3 sequence (DNA): TGTGCCAGCAGCTTAGAAAAGCGGGGGGGCTACAATGAGCAGTTCTTC. This chain links TRBV11-2 with TRBJ2-1; 10 bases line up with TRBD2. V lost 0 bases and J lost 3; bases outside the gene matches: 2. The CDR3 is 16 amino acids. Germline loops: CDR1 SGHAT, CDR2 FQNNGV.

This CDR3 is CASSYSAGTEAFF. The CDR3 DNA sequence: TGTGCCAGCAGTTACTCGGCAGGGACTGAAGCTTTCTTT. The V and J genes are TRBV6-2 or TRBV6-3 and TRBJ1-1; tentatively, D is TRBD1 (5 bases). Germline CDR1 is MNHEY and CDR2 is SVGEGT. This CDR3 region has 13 residues. Trimming stripped 0 bases from V and 5 bases from J, with 7 bases between.

The rearrangement links TRBV6-2 or TRBV6-3 to TRBJ2-3; no clear D gene. The CDR3 has 16 residues. V was cut by 5 bases and J by 5 bases, with 20 bases left in between. Germline-derived CDR1 and CDR2 are MNHEY and SVGEGT. The CDR3 sequence: CASSLDGTVLGDTQYF. For the CDR3, the DNA is TGTGCCAGCAGTCTCGACGGAACAGTCTTGGGAGATACGCAGTATTTT.

The chain couples TRBV7-2 to TRBJ2-1; the D call may be TRBD1 or TRBD2 (5 bases each). Trimming left V 4 bases short and J 1 base short, with 14 bases between. The CDR3 spans 16 residues. Germline loops: CDR1 SGHTA, CDR2 FQGNSA. The CDR3 DNA reads TGTGCCAGCAGCTCCACTCTGGGGGATTCCTACAATGAGCAGTTCTTC. Amino acids: CASSSTLGDSYNEQFF. Using reference TRBV7-2 and TRBJ2-1 for the parts outside the CDR3, the full variable domain is GAGVSQSPSNKVTEKGKDVELRCDPISGHTALYWYRQSLGQGLEFLIYFQGNSAPDKSGLPSDRFSAERTGGSVSTLTIQRTQQEDSAVYLCASSSTLGDSYNEQFFGPGTRLTVL.

CDR3 sequence: CASTPRTSVYYNEQFF. The DNA for the CDR3 is TGTGCCAGCACCCCCAGGACTAGCGTATATTACAATGAGCAGTTCTTC. V usage is TRBV27 and J usage is TRBJ2-1; 9 nucleotides match TRBD2. Losses at the gene ends were 7 bases for V and 4 bases for J; bases not matched to a gene: 11. The CDR3 is 16 amino acids. Germline lookup yields CDR1 MNHEY and CDR2 SMNVEV (reference sequence).

CDR3 coding DNA: TGTGCCAGCAGCTTGGAGTGGAATAATTCACCCCTCCACTTT. Translated: CASSLEWNNSPLHF. J is TRBJ1-6 and V is TRBV7-2, with D uncertain. Germline V gene lookup returns CDR1 SGHTA and CDR2 FQGNSA. The CDR3 is made up of 14 amino acids. V was shortened by 3 bases and J by 5 bases, with 8 bases between the two germline ends.

This clone was seen once. This sequence joins TRBV9 and TRBJ2-7; the D gene is possibly TRBD1 (5 bases). Trimming removed 2 bases from V and 5 bases from J, with 17 bases in between. The CDR3 has 15 amino acids. Germline CDR1 SGDLS, CDR2 YYNGEE. CDR3 DNA sequence: TGTGCCAGCAGCGTCGGTCCAGGGTCTATCGACGAGCAGTACTTC. Amino acid sequence: CASSVGPGSIDEQYF. Drawing the rest from reference TRBV9 and TRBJ2-7, the complete variable domain is DSGVTQTPKHLITATGQRVTLRCSPRSGDLSVYWYQQSLDQGLQFLIQYYNGEERAKGNILERFSAQQFPDLHSELNLSSLELGDSALYFCASSVGPGSIDEQYFGPGTRLTVT.

The gene calls are TRBV7-6 and TRBJ1-1; no firm D call. The germline CDR1 and CDR2 sequences are SGHVS and FNYEAQ. Trimming left V 0 bases short and J 0 bases short, with 11 bases between. This CDR3 is built from 16 residues. CDR3 protein: CASSLARGYMNTEAFF. The CDR3, as DNA: TGTGCCAGCAGCTTAGCGCGGGGATATATGAACACTGAAGCTTTCTTT.

The chain joins TRBV7-9 to TRBJ1-2; 7 nucleotides align to TRBD1. Germline V gene data show CDR1 as SEHNR and CDR2 as FQNEAQ (reference sequence). The CDR3 totals 13 residues. Unmatched junction bases numbered 5, after V lost 5 bases and J lost 5 bases. The CDR3 here is CASSPGTAYGYTF. The CDR3 DNA is TGTGCCAGCAGCCCAGGGACAGCATATGGCTACACCTTC.